A selection of T cell receptor beta chains follows, all from one sample in a study of shared clonotypes between healthy human individuals. The table came from immunoSEQ multiplex PCR; TCRdb's copy has only in-frame clones and leaves some out. The sample holds some 2,100,000 clones; about 92% are singletons and the top ten take around 1.7%. What was sequenced was naive CD8+ T cells from PBMCs. The receptors were gathered from a young man in good health. Some clones in this sample may be carry-over from other donors' samples. Each CDR3 is given with its conserved first and last residue. The order of the fields is clone size, V gene, J gene, D gene, CDR3 DNA, CDR3 protein. D genes are given only for firm matches. A row's size may be missing; if present it is once, few, many or a size class.

NA	TRBV28	TRBJ2-7	NA	TGTGCCAGCAGAGTTTGGTCCGGGACAATCTACGAGCAGTACTTC	CASRVWSGTIYEQYF
NA	TRBV7-9	TRBJ2-7	NA	TGTGCCAGCAGAAAAGGGTCGGATGCCCACGAGCAGTACTTC	CASRKGSDAHEQYF
NA	TRBV13	TRBJ2-2	NA	TGTGCCAGCAGCACAAAGAGCCCACTTACGAACACCGGGGAGCTGTTTTTT	CASSTKSPLTNTGELFF
NA	TRBV5-4	TRBJ2-3	TRBD2	TGTGCCAGCAGCTTAGGGCTAGCGGGAGGTAGTCCGCCAGATACGCAGTATTTT	CASSLGLAGGSPPDTQYF
NA	TRBV27	TRBJ2-1	NA	TGTGCCAGCAGTTTATATGGGGGGGCTCGGAATGAGCAGTTCTTC	CASSLYGGARNEQFF
many	TRBV4-2	TRBJ2-7	TRBD2	TGTGCCAGCAGCCAAGATAGCGGGAGCTCCTACGAGCAGTACTTC	CASSQDSGSSYEQYF
NA	TRBV30	TRBJ2-7	NA	TGTGCCTGGAGTACAACGTCCCCCTACGAGCAGTACTTC	CAWSTTSPYEQYF
NA	TRBV7-9	TRBJ2-5	NA	TGTGCCAGCAGCCTGGGTTTGGAAACCCAGTACTTC	CASSLGLETQYF
once	TRBV28	TRBJ2-7	NA	TGTGCCAGCAGTTTTTTTTCCAGCGAGCAGTACTTC	CASSFFSSEQYF
NA	TRBV27	TRBJ1-2	NA	TGTGCCAGCAGTTCGACGACGGTCTATGGCTACACCTTC	CASSSTTVYGYTF
NA	TRBV30	TRBJ1-2	NA	TGTGCCTGGGAGAGCGGGGGGGATGGCTACACCTTC	CAWESGGDGYTF
NA	TRBV6-5	TRBJ2-1	NA	TGTGCCAGCAGGCCTGGGCGGAGCTCCTACAATGAGCAGTTCTTC	CASRPGRSSYNEQFF
once	TRBV28	TRBJ1-2	NA	TGTGCCAGCAGTTTGGGGGGCAGGGTGGACTATGGCTACACCTTC	CASSLGGRVDYGYTF
NA	TRBV14	TRBJ2-1	NA	TGTGCCAGCAGCCAAGATAGGAGAAGCGGTCCTTCCTACAATGAGCAGTTCTTC	CASSQDRRSGPSYNEQFF
NA	TRBV7-2	TRBJ2-1	NA	TGTGCCAGCAGCTTAGCAGGGGGAACTTTACATGAGCAGTTCTTC	CASSLAGGTLHEQFF
NA	TRBV15	TRBJ2-1	TRBD2	TGTGCCACCAGCAGGGTCCCGACTAGCGGGTCTCGGTATGAGCAGTTCTTC	CATSRVPTSGSRYEQFF
NA	TRBV6-6	TRBJ2-7	NA	TGTGCCAGCAGTTACTCTCTCGGGCCCTACGAGCAGTACTTC	CASSYSLGPYEQYF
NA	TRBV7-9	TRBJ2-7	NA	TGTGCCAGCAGCACCCCGAGACCCCGCTCCTACGAGCAGTACTTC	CASSTPRPRSYEQYF
NA	TRBV27	TRBJ2-1	TRBD2	TGTGCCAGCAGCAGACTAGCGGGAGGGGAGAGTGGGAAGAATGAGCAGTTCTTC	CASSRLAGGESGKNEQFF
NA	TRBV28	TRBJ2-7	NA	TGTGCCAGCAGCCCCAGCGGGTTCCCCCCCGAGCAGTACTTC	CASSPSGFPPEQYF
NA	TRBV18	TRBJ2-3	TRBD2	TGTGCCAGCTCCCCCGCCAGCGGGAGAGAAGATACGCAGTATTTT	CASSPASGREDTQYF
NA	TRBV7-9	TRBJ1-5	NA	TGTGCCAGCAGCTTAGCGTACGAGAATAGCAATCAGCCCCAGCATTTT	CASSLAYENSNQPQHF
NA	TRBV7-2	TRBJ2-1	NA	TGTGCCAGCAGCAGTACCTACAATGAGCAGTTCTTC	CASSSTYNEQFF
NA	TRBV10-2	TRBJ2-3	TRBD2	TGCGCCAGCAGAGGGGGGCTAGCGGGAGTTTATCACACAGATACGCAGTATTTT	CASRGGLAGVYHTDTQYF
once	TRBV5-1	TRBJ2-7	NA	TGCGCCAGCAGGGGCCCCACACAGACCCCATCAATCTACGAGCAGTACTTC	CASRGPTQTPSIYEQYF
NA	TRBV28	TRBJ2-7	TRBD2	TGTGCCAGCAGTCCTCTGGATAGCGGGAGGGCCTTTTTTTCGTACGAGCAGTACTTC	CASSPLDSGRAFFSYEQYF
NA	TRBV27	TRBJ2-7	TRBD2	TGTGCCAGCAGTATTACTAGCGGGACGCTCTCCTACGAGCAGTACTTC	CASSITSGTLSYEQYF
NA	TRBV29-1	TRBJ2-7	TRBD1	TGCAGCGTCCCCGGGACAGGGTACGAGCAGTACTTC	CSVPGTGYEQYF
NA	TRBV10-1	TRBJ2-5	TRBD2	TGCGCCAGCAGTGAGACTAGCGGGGAAGAGACCCAGTACTTC	CASSETSGEETQYF
NA	TRBV10-3	TRBJ2-7	NA	TGTGCCATCAGTGAGGAGGTTACGTACGAGCAGTACTTC	CAISEEVTYEQYF
NA	TRBV6-6	TRBJ2-7	NA	TGTGCCAGCAGCTGGGACAAGACCTACGAGCAGTACTTC	CASSWDKTYEQYF
once	TRBV11-2	TRBJ2-3	NA	TGTGCCAGCAGCCAAACAGGGACTTTTGCAGATACGCAGTATTTT	CASSQTGTFADTQYF
NA	TRBV10-3	TRBJ2-1	NA	TGTGCCATCAGTGAGTTAAAGGGACCCCAATATAGGGTCTTC	CAISELKGPQYRVF
NA	TRBV7-6	TRBJ2-3	NA	TGTGCCAGCAGCTTAGTTTACGGGAGTAGAGATACGCAGTATTTT	CASSLVYGSRDTQYF
once	TRBV7-6	TRBJ2-1	TRBD1	TGTGCCAGCAGCCAGAACCCCCGGGACAGGGCCCCTGACAATGAGCAGTTCTTC	CASSQNPRDRAPDNEQFF
NA	TRBV5-4	TRBJ2-7	TRBD1	TGTGCCAGCAGCTTGGTGAGCACAGGGGGCTACGAGCAGTACTTC	CASSLVSTGGYEQYF
NA	TRBV27	TRBJ1-2	NA	TGTGCCAGCAGCTCCCGTGGGGTTCCCTCATATGGCTACACCTTC	CASSSRGVPSYGYTF
NA	TRBV29-1	TRBJ2-5	TRBD1	TGCAGCGTGACAGGGGATTCGGAGACCCAGTACTTC	CSVTGDSETQYF
once	TRBV21-1	TRBJ1-4	NA	TGTGCCAGCAGCAAGGGACAGGGCGGAGAAAAACTGTTTTTT	CASSKGQGGEKLFF
NA	TRBV29-1	TRBJ1-5	TRBD1	TGCAGCGCCCGGACAGGGGGCAATCAGCCCCAGCATTTT	CSARTGGNQPQHF
NA	TRBV28	TRBJ1-1	NA	TGTGCCAGCAGTCCCGGGCCCGAAGCTTTCTTT	CASSPGPEAFF
NA	TRBV28	TRBJ1-5	TRBD1	TGTGCCAGCAGTTCCCTGGACAGGGAGTCGGGACAGCCCCAGCATTTT	CASSSLDRESGQPQHF
NA	TRBV29-1	TRBJ1-2	NA	TGCAGCCCCCTCCTAGGACAGACTCTATGGGGATCTAACTATGGCTACACCTTC	CSPLLGQTLWGSNYGYTF
NA	TRBV13	TRBJ2-5	NA	TGTGCCAGCAGCTCTCGACTAGACGCGGAGACCCAGTACTTC	CASSSRLDAETQYF
NA	TRBV10-2	TRBJ2-7	TRBD1	TGCGCCACGCACAGGGCCGGGACAGACTACGAGCAGTACTTC	CATHRAGTDYEQYF
NA	TRBV7-2	TRBJ1-5	NA	TGTGCCAGCAGCCTGGATTGGGGGGGTAATCAGCCCCAGCATTTT	CASSLDWGGNQPQHF
NA	TRBV30	TRBJ1-5	TRBD1	TGTGCCTGGACCCCAGGGGGACAGGGGAATCAGCCCCAGCATTTT	CAWTPGGQGNQPQHF
NA	TRBV6-1	TRBJ1-5	TRBD1	TGTGCCAGCAGCCAGGGGGGCAATCAGCCCCAGCATTTT	CASSQGGNQPQHF
NA	TRBV18	TRBJ2-7	TRBD2	TGTGCCAGCTCACCACCGGCTAGCGGGAAGCGGGGCGAGCAGTACTTC	CASSPPASGKRGEQYF
NA	TRBV6-5	TRBJ1-2	NA	TGTGCCAGCAGTTACTCAGGAGTAGCTAACTATGGCTACACCTTC	CASSYSGVANYGYTF
NA	TRBV4-3	TRBJ2-3	NA	TGCGCCAGCAGCCAAGATCGGTTAAGCACAGATACGCAGTATTTT	CASSQDRLSTDTQYF
NA	TRBV4-1	TRBJ1-1	NA	TGCGCCAGCAGCCAAGACGGAGGGTTGGACACTGAAGCTTTCTTT	CASSQDGGLDTEAFF
once	TRBV9	TRBJ2-2	NA	TGTGCCAGCAGCGCAGGGGGGTCTAACACCGGGGAGCTGTTTTTT	CASSAGGSNTGELFF